This T cell receptor (beta chain) was obtained from a study of human T cells and chemical hapten exposure. Overall study context: Patch tests of 0.01% DPC on the upper back were read at 6 days.

The CDR3 totals 13 residues. J was trimmed by 8 bases and V by 0 bases; bases with no gene match: 1. The germline gives CDR1 SGHTS, CDR2 YDEGEE. This clonotype occurred many times. Its specificity is unknown. The study, taken as a whole, reports: High-frequency TCRs, those above 1 in 1000, stayed the same after DPC sensitization.

Regarding time point: patch test 3, about 24 weeks after DPC sensitization. Treatment indicated: therapeutic diphenylcyclopropenone sensitization with weekly scalp DPC. Non-pregnant alopecia patients aged 18 to 70, suitable for DPC therapy. TCRdb used MiXCR to reprocess the RACE reads, holding one entry per CDR3 protein. Here the sample spans approximately 80,000 distinct CDR3 sequences, 10% to 12% being singletons. Source: whole blood, taken in connection with sensitization to the hapten diphenylcyclopropenone (DPC). V and J are TRBV5-8 and TRBJ1-4; 7 bases agree with TRBD1. This receptor was taken from a woman in her 50s with alopecia areata. Some clones in this sample may be carry-over from other donors' samples. The CDR3 DNA reads TGTGCCAGCAGCTTGGTAGGGGGCGAAAAACTGTTTTTT. Its protein product is CASSLVGGEKLFF.